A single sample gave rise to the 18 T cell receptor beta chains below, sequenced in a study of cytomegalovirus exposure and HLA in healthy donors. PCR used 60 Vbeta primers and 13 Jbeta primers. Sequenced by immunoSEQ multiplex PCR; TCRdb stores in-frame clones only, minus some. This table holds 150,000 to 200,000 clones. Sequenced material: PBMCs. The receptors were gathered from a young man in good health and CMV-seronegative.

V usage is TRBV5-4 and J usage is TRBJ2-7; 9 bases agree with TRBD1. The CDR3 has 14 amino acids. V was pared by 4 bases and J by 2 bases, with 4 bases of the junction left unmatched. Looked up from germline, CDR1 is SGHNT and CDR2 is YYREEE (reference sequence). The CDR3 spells CASSTGQGTYEQYF. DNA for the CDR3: TGTGCCAGCAGCACTGGACAGGGGACCTACGAGCAGTACTTC.

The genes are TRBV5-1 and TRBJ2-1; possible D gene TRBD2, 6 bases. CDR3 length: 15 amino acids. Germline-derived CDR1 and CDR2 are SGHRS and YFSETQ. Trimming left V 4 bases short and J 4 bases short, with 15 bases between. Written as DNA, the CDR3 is TGCGCCAGCAGCACCGTAGCGGAGTCTTACAATGAGCAGTTCTTC. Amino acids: CASSTVAESYNEQFF.

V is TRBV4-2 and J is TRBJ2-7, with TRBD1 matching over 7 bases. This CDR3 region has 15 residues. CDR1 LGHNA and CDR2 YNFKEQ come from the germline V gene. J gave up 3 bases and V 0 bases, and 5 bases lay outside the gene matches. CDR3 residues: CASSQEGGKFYEQYF. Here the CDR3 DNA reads TGTGCCAGCAGCCAAGAAGGGGGCAAGTTCTACGAGCAGTACTTC.

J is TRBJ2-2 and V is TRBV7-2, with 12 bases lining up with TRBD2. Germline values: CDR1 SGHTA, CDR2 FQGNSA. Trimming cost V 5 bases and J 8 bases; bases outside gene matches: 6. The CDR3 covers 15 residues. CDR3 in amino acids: CASSLILAGGGELFF. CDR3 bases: TGTGCCAGCAGCCTAATACTAGCGGGGGGAGGGGAGCTGTTTTTT.

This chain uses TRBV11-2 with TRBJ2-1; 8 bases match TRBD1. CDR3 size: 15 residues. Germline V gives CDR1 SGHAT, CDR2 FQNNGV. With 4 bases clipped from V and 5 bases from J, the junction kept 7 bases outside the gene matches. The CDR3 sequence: CASSYRDRLDNEQFF. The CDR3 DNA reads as TGTGCCAGCAGCTACCGGGACAGGCTAGACAATGAGCAGTTCTTC.

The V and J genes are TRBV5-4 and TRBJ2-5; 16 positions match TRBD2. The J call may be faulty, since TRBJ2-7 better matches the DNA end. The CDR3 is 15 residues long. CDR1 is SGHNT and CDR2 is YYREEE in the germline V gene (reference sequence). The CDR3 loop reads CASSPGLAGGYEQYF. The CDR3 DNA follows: TGTGCCAGCAGCCCGGGACTAGCGGGAGGGTACGAGCAGTACTTC.

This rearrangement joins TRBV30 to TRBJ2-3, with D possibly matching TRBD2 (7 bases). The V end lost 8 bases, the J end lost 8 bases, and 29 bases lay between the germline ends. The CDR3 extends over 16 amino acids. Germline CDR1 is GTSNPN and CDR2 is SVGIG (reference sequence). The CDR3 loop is CAIVPAGARDRGTQYF. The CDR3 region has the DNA TGTGCCATAGTGCCGGCGGGGGCGCGGGACCGTGGTACGCAGTATTTT.

The CDR3 DNA sequence: TGTGCCAGCAGCCAATGGGTCGGGACTAGCTCCGAGCAGTACTTC. Residues: CASSQWVGTSSEQYF. The chain has TRBV7-9 and TRBJ2-7; 9 bases are shared with TRBD2. Germline CDR1 reads SEHNR; CDR2 reads FQNEAQ (reference sequence). The CDR3 is made up of 15 amino acids. Germline trimming cut 5 bases from V and 6 bases from J; bases unmatched to any gene: 11.

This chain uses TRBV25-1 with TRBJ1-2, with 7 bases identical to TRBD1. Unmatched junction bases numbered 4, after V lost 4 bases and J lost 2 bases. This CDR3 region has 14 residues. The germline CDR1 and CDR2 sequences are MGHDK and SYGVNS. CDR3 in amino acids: CASSGVDRNYGYTF. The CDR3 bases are TGTGCCAGCAGTGGCGTGGACAGGAACTATGGCTACACCTTC.

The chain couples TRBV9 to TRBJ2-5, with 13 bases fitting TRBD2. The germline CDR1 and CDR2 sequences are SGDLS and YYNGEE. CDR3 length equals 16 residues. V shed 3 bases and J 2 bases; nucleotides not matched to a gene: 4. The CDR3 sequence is CASSGWTSGGQETQYF. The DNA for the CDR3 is TGTGCCAGCAGCGGCTGGACTAGCGGGGGACAAGAGACCCAGTACTTC.

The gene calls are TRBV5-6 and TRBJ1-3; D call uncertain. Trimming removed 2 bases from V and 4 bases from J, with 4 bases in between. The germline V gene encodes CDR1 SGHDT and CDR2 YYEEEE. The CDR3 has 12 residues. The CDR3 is CASSLQGNTIYF. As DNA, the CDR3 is TGTGCCAGCAGCTTACAGGGAAACACCATATATTTT.

The CDR3 loop is CASSQGVSETQYF. The DNA for the CDR3 is TGTGCCAGCAGCCAGGGGGTTTCAGAGACCCAGTACTTC. The chain links TRBV7-2 to TRBJ2-5; 7 nucleotides line up with TRBD1. CDR1 is SGHTA and CDR2 is FQGNSA in the germline V gene. The CDR3 spans 13 residues. The V gene end was trimmed by 5 bases and the J gene end by 4 bases; junction bases not matched to a gene: 4. Supplemented by reference TRBV7-2 and TRBJ2-5, the full variable domain reads GAGVSQSPSNKVTEKGKDVELRCDPISGHTALYWYRQSLGQGLEFLIYFQGNSAPDKSGLPSDRFSAERTGGSVSTLTIQRTQQEDSAVYLCASSQGVSETQYFGPGTRLLVL.

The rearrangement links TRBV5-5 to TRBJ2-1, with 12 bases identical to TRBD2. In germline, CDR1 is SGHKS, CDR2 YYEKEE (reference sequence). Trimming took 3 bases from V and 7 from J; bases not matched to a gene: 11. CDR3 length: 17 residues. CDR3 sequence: CASSSRTGTSGWNEQFF. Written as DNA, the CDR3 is TGTGCCAGCAGCTCCAGGACCGGGACTAGCGGGTGGAATGAGCAGTTCTTC.

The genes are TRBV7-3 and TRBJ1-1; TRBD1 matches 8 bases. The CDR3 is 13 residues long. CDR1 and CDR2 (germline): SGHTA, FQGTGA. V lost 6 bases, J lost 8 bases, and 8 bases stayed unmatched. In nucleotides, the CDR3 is TGTGCCAGCAGTAGAGGACAGGGCGAAGAAGCTTTCTTT. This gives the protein CASSRGQGEEAFF. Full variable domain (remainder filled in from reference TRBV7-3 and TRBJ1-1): GAGVSQTPSNKVTEKGKYVELRCDPISGHTALYWYRQSLGQGPEFLIYFQGTGAADDSGLPNDRFFAVRPEGSVSTLKIQRTERGDSAVYLCASSRGQGEEAFFGQGTRLTVV.

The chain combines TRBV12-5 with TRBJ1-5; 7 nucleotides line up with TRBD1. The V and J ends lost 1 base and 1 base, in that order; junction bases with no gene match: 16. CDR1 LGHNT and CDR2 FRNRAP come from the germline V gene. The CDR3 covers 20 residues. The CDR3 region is CASGLGTTLGGGASNQPQHF. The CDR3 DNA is TGTGCTAGTGGTTTGGGAACAACCCTCGGAGGGGGCGCGAGCAATCAGCCCCAGCATTTT.

The CDR3 nucleotides read TGTGCCATCAGTGAGACGGTGGGAGGTACCTACAATGAGCAGTTCTTC. It encodes CAISETVGGTYNEQFF. The V gene is TRBV10-3, the J gene TRBJ2-1; TRBD2 is a possible D gene (6 bases). The CDR3 extends over 16 amino acids. Trimming shortened V by 2 bases and J by 2 bases, and 13 bases separated the two germline ends. Germline V gives CDR1 ENHRY, CDR2 SYGVKD.

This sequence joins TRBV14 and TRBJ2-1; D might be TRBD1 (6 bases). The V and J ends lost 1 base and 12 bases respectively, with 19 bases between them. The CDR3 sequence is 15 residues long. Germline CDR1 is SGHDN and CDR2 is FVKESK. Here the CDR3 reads CASSQGWTARPRQFF. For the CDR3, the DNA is TGTGCCAGCAGCCAAGGCTGGACAGCCCGGCCACGGCAGTTCTTC.

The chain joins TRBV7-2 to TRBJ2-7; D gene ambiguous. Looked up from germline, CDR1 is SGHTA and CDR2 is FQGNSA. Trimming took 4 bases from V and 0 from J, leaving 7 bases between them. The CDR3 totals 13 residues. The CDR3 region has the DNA TGTGCCAGCAGCTCCCCGAGCTCCTACGAGCAGTACTTC. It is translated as CASSSPSSYEQYF.